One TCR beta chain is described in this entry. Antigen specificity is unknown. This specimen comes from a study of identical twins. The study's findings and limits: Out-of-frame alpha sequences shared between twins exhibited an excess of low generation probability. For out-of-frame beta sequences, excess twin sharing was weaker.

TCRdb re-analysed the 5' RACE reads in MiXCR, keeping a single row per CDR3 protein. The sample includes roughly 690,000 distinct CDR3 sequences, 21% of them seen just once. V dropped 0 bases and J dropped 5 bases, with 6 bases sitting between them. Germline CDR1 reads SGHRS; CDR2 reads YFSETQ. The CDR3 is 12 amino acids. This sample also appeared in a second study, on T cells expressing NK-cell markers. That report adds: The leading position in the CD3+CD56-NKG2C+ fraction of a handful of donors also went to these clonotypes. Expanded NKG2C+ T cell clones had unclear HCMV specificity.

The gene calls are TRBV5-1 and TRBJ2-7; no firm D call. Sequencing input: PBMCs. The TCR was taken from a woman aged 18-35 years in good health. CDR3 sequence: CASSLEGDEQYF. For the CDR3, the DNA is TGCGCCAGCAGCTTGGAAGGAGACGAGCAGTACTTC. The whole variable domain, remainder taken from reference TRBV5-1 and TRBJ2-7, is KAGVTQTPRYLIKTRGQQVTLSCSPISGHRSVSWYQQTPGQGLQFLFEYFSETQRNKGNFPGRFSGRQFSNSRSEMNVSTLELGDSALYLCASSLEGDEQYFGPGTRLTVT.